Below, one T cell receptor (beta chain) is given with its context. The antigen remains undetermined. Some clones are missing from TCRdb's copy, which holds only in-frame ones; the method was immunoSEQ multiplex PCR. The data show 43,000 or so clones, with roughly 86% seen just once and roughly 9.7% held by the top ten. The source of the sample is a study of PD-1 blockade in classical Hodgkin lymphoma. Overall study results and limits: By C4D1 there was a significant rise in CD4+ TCR diversity but not in CD8+ TCR diversity. Patients who responded completely had about the same baseline diversity as newly diagnosed patients. It was reported that newly diagnosed patients had less baseline TCR diversity than healthy donors.

V lost 9 bases and J lost 1, with 16 bases in between. The CDR3 runs 14 residues. Germline CDR1 and CDR2: MDHEN and SYDVKM. Relapse after autologous stem cell transplantation occurred in every patient, and brentuximab vedotin exposure varied. Best overall response was complete response, partial response or progressive disease in these relapsed/refractory classical Hodgkin lymphoma patients. This clonotype was sampled from a human donor with classical Hodgkin lymphoma. The input for sequencing was peripheral blood mononuclear cells (PBMCs), taken at baseline. V is TRBV28 and J is TRBJ2-7; possible D gene TRBD2, 7 bases. The CDR3 nucleotides read TGTGCCAGTCAAAAAGGGGGGGAATCCTACGAGCAGTACTTC. As protein: CASQKGGESYEQYF.